The source of this TCR beta chain is a study of blood T cells in healthy people across ages. About the study: For every two T cells, template switching captured about one barcoded beta molecule.

A J-beta primer mix and a sample-barcoded 5' primer were used in a second PCR of roughly 6 to 12 cycles. Every single cDNA molecule received a tag from a template-switch adaptor with 12 random nucleotides. TCRdb re-derived calls from the 5' RACE reads in MiXCR, one entry per CDR3 protein. The table lists around 1.5 million distinct CDR3 sequences, 35% to 45% of them singletons. Donors gave 8.5 to 10 milliliters of peripheral blood apiece. PBMCs numbering at least 6.5 million were isolated per sample. CDR3 length: 13 amino acids. Germline CDR1 reads DFQATT; CDR2 reads SNEGSKA (reference sequence). V lost 4 bases, J lost 4 bases, and 3 bases stayed unmatched.

The TCR was taken from a woman between 18 and 30 years old in good health. The V gene is TRBV20-1, the J gene TRBJ2-5; 10 nucleotides agree with TRBD1. Material: blood. This chain's CDR3 is CSATRDRGETQYF. CDR3 DNA sequence: TGCAGTGCTACTCGGGACAGGGGAGAGACCCAGTACTTC.